This T cell receptor (beta chain) was identified in a study of beta chain features in type 1 diabetes. Study information: Sorted cells from all samples, numbering roughly 100 million, were examined.

With 3 bases removed from V and 4 bases from J, the gap between germline ends came to 15 bases. Germline lookup yields CDR1 MDHEN and CDR2 SYDVKM. There are 15 residues in the CDR3. Isolated RNA was reverse transcribed in full, so expressed TCRB transcripts were sequenced. Naive, central memory and regulatory T cell samples yielded about 4 million reads on average. TCRdb's table, derived via immunoSEQ multiplex PCR, lists solely in-frame clones and lacks some. Of roughly 40,000 clones in the sample, roughly 67% are singletons; the top ten hold 2% to 2.5%. This TCR came from a woman aged 30 to 39 in good health. The chain carries TRBV28 and TRBJ2-5; a weak D match, TRBD2 (5 bases). Sequencing input: Tregs from blood. The CDR3: CASSFSSGQIETQYF. The CDR3 coding sequence is TGTGCCAGCAGTTTCTCCAGCGGCCAAATAGAGACCCAGTACTTC.